This TCR beta chain was sequenced for a study of T cells in Graves' hyperthyroidism and ophthalmopathy. Whole-study findings and limits: It was a median approximately 7.1 months before onset that the model predicted ophthalmopathy. Most thyroid clonotypes with frequency above 0.001 were detected in blood.

Regions amplified from RNA transcripts were the TCR beta CDR3 regions. First-round RT-PCR of the TCR CDR3 relied on the HTBI primer set. TCRdb analysed the multiplex PCR reads with MiXCR anew, one entry per CDR3 protein. The repertoire holds roughly 580,000 distinct CDR3 sequences, with about 43% as singletons. Concerning this clonotype itself: Its antigen is still unknown.

J was trimmed by 5 bases and V by 3 bases; bases with no gene match: 4. This CDR3 has 13 amino acids. CDR1 and CDR2 from the germline V gene are SGHRS and YFSETQ. An absence of ophthalmopathy progression within 18 months meant stable Graves' hyperthyroidism. Disease duration under 2 months; hyperthyroidism patients were aged 18 to 65. What was sequenced was peripheral blood or thyroid tissue (not recorded which). This TCR derives from a woman aged 18-29 years with Graves' hyperthyroidism. The chain couples TRBV5-1 to TRBJ2-5, with 7 bases identical to TRBD1. The CDR3 is CASSSQGSETQYF. CDR3 coding DNA: TGCGCCAGCAGCTCACAGGGGTCTGAGACCCAGTACTTC.